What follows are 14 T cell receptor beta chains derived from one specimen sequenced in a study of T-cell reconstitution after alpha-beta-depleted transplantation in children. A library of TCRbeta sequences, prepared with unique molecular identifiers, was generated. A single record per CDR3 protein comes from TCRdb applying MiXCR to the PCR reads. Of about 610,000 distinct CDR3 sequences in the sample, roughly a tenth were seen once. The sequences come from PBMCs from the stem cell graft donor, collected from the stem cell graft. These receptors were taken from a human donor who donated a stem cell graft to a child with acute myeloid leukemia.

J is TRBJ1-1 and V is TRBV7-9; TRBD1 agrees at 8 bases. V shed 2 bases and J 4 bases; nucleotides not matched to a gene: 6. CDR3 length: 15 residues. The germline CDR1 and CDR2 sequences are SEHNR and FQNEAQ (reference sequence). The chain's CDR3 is CASSLTGGLSTEAFF. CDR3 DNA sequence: TGTGCCAGCAGCTTAACAGGGGGATTAAGCACTGAAGCTTTCTTT.

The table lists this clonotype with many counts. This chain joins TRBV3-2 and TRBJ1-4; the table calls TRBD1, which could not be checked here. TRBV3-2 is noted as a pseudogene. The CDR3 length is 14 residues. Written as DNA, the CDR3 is TGTGCCAGCAGCCACAGGGGGCGAAATGAAAAACTGTTTTTT. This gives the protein CASSHRGRNEKLFF.

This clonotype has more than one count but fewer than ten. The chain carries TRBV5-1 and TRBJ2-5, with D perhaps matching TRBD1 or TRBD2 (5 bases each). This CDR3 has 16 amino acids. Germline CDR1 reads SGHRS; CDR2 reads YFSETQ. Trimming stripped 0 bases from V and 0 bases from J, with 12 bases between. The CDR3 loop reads CASSLGVGTHQETQYF. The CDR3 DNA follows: TGCGCCAGCAGCTTGGGGGTCGGGACGCACCAAGAGACCCAGTACTTC.

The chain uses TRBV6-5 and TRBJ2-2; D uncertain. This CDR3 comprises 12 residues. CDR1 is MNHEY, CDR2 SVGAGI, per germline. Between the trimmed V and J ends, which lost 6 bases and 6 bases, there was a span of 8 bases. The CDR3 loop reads CASRKPAGELFF. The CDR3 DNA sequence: TGTGCCAGCAGAAAACCTGCCGGGGAGCTGTTTTTT.

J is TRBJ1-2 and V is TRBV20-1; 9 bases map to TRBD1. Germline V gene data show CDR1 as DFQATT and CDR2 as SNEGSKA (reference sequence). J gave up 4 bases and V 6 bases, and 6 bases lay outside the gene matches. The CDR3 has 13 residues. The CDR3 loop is CSAVRDRVYGYTF. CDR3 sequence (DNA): TGCAGTGCCGTCAGGGACAGGGTCTATGGCTACACCTTC.

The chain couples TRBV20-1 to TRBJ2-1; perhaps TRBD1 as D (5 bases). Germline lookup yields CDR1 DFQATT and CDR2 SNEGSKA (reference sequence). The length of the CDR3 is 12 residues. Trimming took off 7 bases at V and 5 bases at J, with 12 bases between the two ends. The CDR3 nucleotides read TGCAGTGTCCTCAGACAGAACAATGAGCAGTTCTTC. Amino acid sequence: CSVLRQNNEQFF.

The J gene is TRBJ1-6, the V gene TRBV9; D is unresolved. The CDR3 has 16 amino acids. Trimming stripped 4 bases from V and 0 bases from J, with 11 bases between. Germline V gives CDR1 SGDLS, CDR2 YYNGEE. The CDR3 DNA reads TGTGCCAGCAGCCCCCAGACGAACTCCTATAATTCACCCCTCCACTTT. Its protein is CASSPQTNSYNSPLHF.

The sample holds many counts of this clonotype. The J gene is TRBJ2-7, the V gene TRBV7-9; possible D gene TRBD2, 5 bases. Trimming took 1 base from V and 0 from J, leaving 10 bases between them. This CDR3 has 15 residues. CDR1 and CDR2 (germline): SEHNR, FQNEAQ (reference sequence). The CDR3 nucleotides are TGTGCCAGCAGCTTAGGAGGGATCCCCTCCTACGAGCAGTACTTC. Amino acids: CASSLGGIPSYEQYF. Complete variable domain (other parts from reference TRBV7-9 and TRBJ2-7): DTGVSQNPRHKITKRGQNVTFRCDPISEHNRLYWYRQTLGQGPEFLTYFQNEAQLEKSRLLSDRFSAERPKGSFSTLEIQRTEQGDSAMYLCASSLGGIPSYEQYFGPGTRLTVT.

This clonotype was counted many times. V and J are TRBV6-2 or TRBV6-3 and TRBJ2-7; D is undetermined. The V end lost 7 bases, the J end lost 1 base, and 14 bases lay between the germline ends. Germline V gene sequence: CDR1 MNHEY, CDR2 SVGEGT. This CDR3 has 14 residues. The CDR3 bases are TGTGCCAGCAACGACGCCGGGTCTTCCTACGAGCAGTACTTC. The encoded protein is CASNDAGSSYEQYF.

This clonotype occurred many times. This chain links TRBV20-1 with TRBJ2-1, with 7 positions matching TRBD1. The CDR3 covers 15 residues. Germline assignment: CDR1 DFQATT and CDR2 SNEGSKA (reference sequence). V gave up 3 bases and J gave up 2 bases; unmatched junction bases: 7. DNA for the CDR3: TGCAGTGCTAGCCAAACAGGGGACCCCTACAATGAGCAGTTCTTC. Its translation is CSASQTGDPYNEQFF.

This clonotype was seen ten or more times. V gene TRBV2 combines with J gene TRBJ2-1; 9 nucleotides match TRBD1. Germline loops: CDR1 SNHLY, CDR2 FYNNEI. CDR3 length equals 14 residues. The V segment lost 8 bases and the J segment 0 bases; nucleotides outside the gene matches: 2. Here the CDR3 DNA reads TGTGCCAGCGGGACAGGGAGCTCCTACAATGAGCAGTTCTTC. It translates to CASGTGSSYNEQFF. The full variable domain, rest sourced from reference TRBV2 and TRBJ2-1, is EPEVTQTPSHQVTQMGQEVILRCVPISNHLYFYWYRQILGQKVEFLVSFYNNEISEKSEIFDDQFSVERPDGSNFTLKIRSTKLEDSAMYFCASGTGSSYNEQFFGPGTRLTVL.

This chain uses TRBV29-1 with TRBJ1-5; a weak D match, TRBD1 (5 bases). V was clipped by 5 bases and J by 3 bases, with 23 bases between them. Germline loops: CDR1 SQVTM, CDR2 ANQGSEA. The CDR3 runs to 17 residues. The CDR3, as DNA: TGCAGCGTTCAAGCCTACCCCACGGGGCCCATCAATCAGCCCCAGCATTTT. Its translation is CSVQAYPTGPINQPQHF.

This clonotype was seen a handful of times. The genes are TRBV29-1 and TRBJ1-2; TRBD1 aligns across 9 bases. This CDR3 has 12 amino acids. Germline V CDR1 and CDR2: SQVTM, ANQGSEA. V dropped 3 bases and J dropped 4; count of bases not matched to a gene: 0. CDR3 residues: CSVEGQGYGYTF. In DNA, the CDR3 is TGCAGCGTTGAGGGACAGGGCTATGGCTACACCTTC.

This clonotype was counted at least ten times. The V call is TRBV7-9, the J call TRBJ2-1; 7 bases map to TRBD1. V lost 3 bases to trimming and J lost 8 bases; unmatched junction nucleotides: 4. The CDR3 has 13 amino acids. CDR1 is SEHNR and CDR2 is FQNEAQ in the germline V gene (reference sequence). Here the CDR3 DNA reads TGTGCCAGCAGCTTCCAACAGGGGCATGAGCAGTTCTTC. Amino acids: CASSFQQGHEQFF.